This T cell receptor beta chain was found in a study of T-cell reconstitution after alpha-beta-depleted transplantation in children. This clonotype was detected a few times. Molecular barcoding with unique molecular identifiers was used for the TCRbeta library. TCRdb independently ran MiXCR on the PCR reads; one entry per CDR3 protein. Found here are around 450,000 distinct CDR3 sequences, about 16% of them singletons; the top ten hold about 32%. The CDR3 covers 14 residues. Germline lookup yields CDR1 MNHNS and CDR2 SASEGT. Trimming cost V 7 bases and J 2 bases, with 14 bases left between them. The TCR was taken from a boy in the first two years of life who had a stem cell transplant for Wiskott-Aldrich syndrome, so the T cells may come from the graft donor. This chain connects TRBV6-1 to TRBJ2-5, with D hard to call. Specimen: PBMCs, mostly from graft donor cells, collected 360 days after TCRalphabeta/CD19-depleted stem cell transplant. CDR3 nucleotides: TGTGCCAGCAAGCTAGACCCTTATCAAGAGACCCAGTACTTC. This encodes CASKLDPYQETQYF.